This passage covers 22 T cell receptor beta chains from one sample sequenced in a study of CD8 T cells in ankylosing spondylitis. TCRdb itself ran the 5' RACE reads through MiXCR, one entry per CDR3 protein. Of about 750,000 distinct CDR3 sequences listed, roughly 20% are singletons. Their recognized antigens are unknown. The study's findings and limits: In ankylosing spondylitis blood, a motif of about eight highly homologous TCR beta variants appeared characteristic.

Material: blood, either unsorted or a sorted T cell fraction (not recorded which). Receptor source: a male donor with ankylosing spondylitis.

The chain employs TRBV14 and TRBJ2-7; a weak D match, TRBD2 (6 bases). V was cut by 8 bases and J by 0 bases, with 17 bases left in between. This CDR3 region has 15 residues. From germline, CDR1 is SGHDN and CDR2 FVKESK. For the CDR3, the DNA is TGTGCCAGCCAAAGTTCAAGGGAGGACTCCTACGAGCAGTACTTC. Translation gives CASQSSREDSYEQYF.

J is TRBJ2-7 and V is TRBV6-2 or TRBV6-3; no reliable D call. V was cut by 4 bases and J by 7 bases, with 8 bases left in between. The CDR3 spans 11 residues. Germline V gene sequence: CDR1 MNHEY, CDR2 SVGEGT. CDR3 nucleotides: TGTGCCAGCAGTTCAACAACGGAGCAGTACTTC. It yields the protein CASSSTTEQYF.

The chain carries TRBV6-5 and TRBJ2-2; 7 bases are shared with TRBD2. The CDR3 has 18 residues. Unmatched junction bases numbered 11, after V lost 0 bases and J lost 4 bases. Germline CDR1 and CDR2: MNHEY and SVGAGI. In nucleotides, the CDR3 is TGTGCCAGCAGTTACTCGGGGGGGGAGTCCCTCCCCACCGGGGAGCTGTTTTTT. Translation gives CASSYSGGESLPTGELFF.

This clonotype was recorded only once. The rearrangement links TRBV7-2 to TRBJ1-5; maybe TRBD1 (5 bases). The V gene's germline CDR1 is SGHTA and CDR2 FQGNSA. The CDR3 has 13 residues. The V end was cut by 3 bases, the J end by 7 bases, with 10 bases between. The CDR3, as DNA: TGTGCCAGCAGCTTTACAGGTCAGCAGCCCCAGCATTTT. Translating gives CASSFTGQQPQHF.

This clonotype was seen at least ten times. The rearrangement uses TRBV28 and TRBJ2-7; the D is unclear. V lost 3 bases and J lost 0, with 12 bases in between. The germline V gene has CDR1 MDHEN and CDR2 SYDVKM. There are 15 residues in the CDR3. As DNA, the CDR3 is TGTGCCAGCAGTTTGCAACCTGCCAGCTCCTACGAGCAGTACTTC. Amino acids: CASSLQPASSYEQYF.

In nucleotides, the CDR3 is TGCGCCAGCAGCCAAGAGGGGACACCAAACACAGATACGCAGTATTTT. Translation gives CASSQEGTPNTDTQYF. The chain recombines TRBV4-1 with TRBJ2-3; the D gene is possibly TRBD1 (6 bases). CDR1 MGHRA and CDR2 YSYEKL come from the germline V gene. Between the trimmed V and J ends, which lost 0 bases and 2 bases, there was a span of 12 bases. This CDR3 has 16 amino acids.

This clonotype was recorded a few times. The V gene is TRBV7-9, the J gene TRBJ1-1; D gene ambiguous. V was pared by 8 bases and J by 4 bases, with 14 bases between. CDR3 length: 13 amino acids. Germline V gene data show CDR1 as SEHNR and CDR2 as FQNEAQ (reference sequence). The CDR3 DNA follows: TGTGCCAGCCGGGGAGGCGGAGGCACTGAAGCTTTCTTT. Protein: CASRGGGGTEAFF.

This clonotype appeared many times. The rearrangement links TRBV14 to TRBJ2-1, with 11 bases fitting TRBD2. Germline assignment: CDR1 SGHDN and CDR2 FVKESK. Germline trimming cut 0 bases from V and 3 bases from J; bases unmatched to any gene: 4. The CDR3 sequence is 17 residues long. The CDR3 coding sequence is TGTGCCAGCAGCCAAGATATCGGGACTAGCGGCTACAATGAGCAGTTCTTC. Translated, it gives CASSQDIGTSGYNEQFF.

Only a few counts were recorded for this clonotype. The gene calls are TRBV20-1 and TRBJ2-2; perhaps TRBD2 as D (6 bases). V lost 4 bases and J lost 6, with 12 bases in between. Germline CDR1 is DFQATT and CDR2 is SNEGSKA (reference sequence). This CDR3 is built from 13 residues. In DNA form, the CDR3 reads TGCAGTGCTATAGCCAGGGAGGCCGGGGAGCTGTTTTTT. It specifies CSAIAREAGELFF.

This clonotype was counted a few times. The chain carries TRBV5-1 and TRBJ1-5; D gene ambiguous. V gave up 0 bases and J gave up 6 bases, with 10 bases separating them. This CDR3 has 14 residues. Germline assignment: CDR1 SGHRS and CDR2 YFSETQ. Here the CDR3 DNA reads TGCGCCAGCAGCTTGGGGGATAAGGGTCAGCCCCAGCATTTT. It yields the protein CASSLGDKGQPQHF.

The chain joins TRBV12-3 or TRBV12-4 to TRBJ2-1; 8 bases line up with TRBD1. CDR3 size: 17 residues. Trimming took 1 base from V and 5 from J; bases not matched to a gene: 10. CDR3 protein: CASSLGTGGPGDNEQFF. For the CDR3, the DNA is TGTGCCAGCAGTTTAGGAACAGGGGGGCCCGGGGACAATGAGCAGTTCTTC.

In its sample, this clonotype was seen many times. V usage is TRBV12-3 or TRBV12-4 and J usage is TRBJ1-3; no clear D. The CDR3 contains 13 residues. Trimming stripped 3 bases from V and 0 bases from J, with 3 bases between. The CDR3 DNA reads TGTGCCAGCAGTTTTAACTCTGGAAACACCATATATTTT. As protein: CASSFNSGNTIYF.

The rearrangement links TRBV12-3 or TRBV12-4 to TRBJ1-2; TRBD1 matches 8 bases. The CDR3 has 14 amino acids. Unmatched junction bases numbered 7, after V lost 6 bases and J lost 4 bases. CDR3 loop: CASRMAGTGYGYTF. In DNA, the CDR3 is TGTGCCAGCAGAATGGCGGGGACAGGCTATGGCTACACCTTC.

Concerning this clonotype itself: Its ends do not fully match the called genes, so a read error is possible. The chain has TRBV6-2 or TRBV6-3 and TRBJ2-5, with 10 bases identical to TRBD2. The CDR3 has 14 amino acids. Germline assignment: CDR1 MNHEY and CDR2 SVGEGT. As DNA, the CDR3 is TGTGCCAGCAGGCAAGCGGGAGGGCCCGACCGTCCCAACTTC. The encoded protein is CASRQAGGPDRPNF.

This sequence joins TRBV7-6 and TRBJ2-5; no reliable D call. V was shortened by 1 base and J by 5 bases, with 14 bases between the two germline ends. The CDR3 runs to 15 residues. Germline assignment: CDR1 SGHVS and CDR2 FNYEAQ. The chain's CDR3 is CASSLESRGTETQYF. The CDR3 nucleotides are TGTGCCAGCAGCTTAGAGTCCCGTGGAACGGAGACCCAGTACTTC.

This clonotype was seen more than once but under ten times. The chain recombines TRBV5-1 with TRBJ2-1; D is unclear. Between the trimmed V and J ends, which lost 1 base and 5 bases, there was a span of 7 bases. This CDR3 contains 13 residues. Germline V gene sequence: CDR1 SGHRS, CDR2 YFSETQ. CDR3 bases: TGCGCCAGCAGCTTGCCGGCAGACAATGAGCAGTTCTTC. Its translation: CASSLPADNEQFF.

This clonotype was detected a few times. CDR3: CASSEGGTRNEKLFF. The CDR3 nucleotides are TGTGCCAGCAGTGAAGGGGGGACAAGGAATGAAAAACTGTTTTTT. This sequence joins TRBV25-1 and TRBJ1-4; TRBD1 might be the D (6 bases). Germline V gives CDR1 MGHDK, CDR2 SYGVNS. The CDR3 spans 15 residues. The germline V and J ends were trimmed by 2 bases and 5 bases, with 12 bases remaining between them.

Regarding this clonotype: Germline and junction disagree at one end, which may indicate a read error. This sequence joins TRBV7-2 and TRBJ2-3; D is unresolved. The CDR3 consists of 12 residues. Germline V CDR1 and CDR2: SGHTA, FQGNSA. In DNA form, the CDR3 reads TGTGCCAGCAGCTTCTACACAGATACGCGGTATTTT. Amino acids: CASSFYTDTRYF.

This clonotype was picked up many times. This chain uses TRBV5-5 with TRBJ2-7; possible D gene TRBD2, 7 bases. Germline lookup yields CDR1 SGHKS and CDR2 YYEKEE (reference sequence). CDR3 size: 17 residues. V lost 4 bases and J 0 bases, leaving 20 bases between the germline ends. This chain's CDR3 is CASSKLSGGQGSYEQYF. CDR3 nucleotides: TGTGCCAGCAGCAAACTATCGGGGGGACAAGGCTCCTACGAGCAGTACTTC.

The V gene is TRBV15, the J gene TRBJ1-2, with TRBD1 identical over 9 bases. Trimming removed 4 bases from V and 7 bases from J; junction bases left unmatched: 4. The germline V gene has CDR1 LNHNV and CDR2 YYDKDF (reference sequence). The CDR3 contains 13 residues. The CDR3 here is CATSTGTGSGYTF. The DNA of the CDR3 is TGTGCCACCAGCACCGGGACAGGGAGTGGCTACACCTTC.

The chain links TRBV4-1 to TRBJ2-1; 9 bases align to TRBD2. V lost 1 base to trimming and J lost 3 bases; unmatched junction nucleotides: 4. The CDR3 sequence is 16 residues long. The germline V gene encodes CDR1 MGHRA and CDR2 YSYEKL. CDR3 sequence reads: CASSQARLADYNEQFF. In DNA form, the CDR3 reads TGCGCCAGCAGCCAAGCCCGACTAGCGGACTACAATGAGCAGTTCTTC.

In its sample, this clonotype was seen many times. The chain joins TRBV30 to TRBJ1-1; D possibly corresponds to TRBD1 (5 bases). The germline V gene encodes CDR1 GTSNPN and CDR2 SVGIG (reference sequence). Trimming removed 8 bases from V and 1 base from J, with 11 bases in between. The CDR3 extends over 12 amino acids. The CDR3 nucleotides read TGTGCCGGGACCCGGGCGAACACTGAAGCTTTCTTT. It codes for CAGTRANTEAFF.